This T cell receptor beta chain was found in a study of blood T cell repertoires in COVID-19. Per germline, CDR1 SGHKS and CDR2 YYEKEE (reference sequence). This CDR3 is built from 17 residues. With V trimmed by 3 bases and J by 1 base, 12 bases remained unmatched. Profiled with immunoSEQ multiplex PCR; TCRdb holds only in-frame clones, not every one. Among around 200,000 clones listed, around nine tenths were seen once. The V call is TRBV5-5, the J call TRBJ2-5; 7 positions match TRBD1. The sample was peripheral blood. The TCR was taken from a woman aged 18-29 years who had recovered from COVID-19. The chain's CDR3 is CASSSTRQGIFQETQYF. As DNA, the CDR3 is TGTGCCAGCAGCTCGACCCGACAGGGCATCTTCCAAGAGACCCAGTACTTC. Full variable domain (missing parts from reference TRBV5-5 and TRBJ2-5): DAGVTQSPTHLIKTRGQQVTLRCSPISGHKSVSWYQQVLGQGPQFIFQYYEKEERGRGNFPDRFSARQFPNYSSELNVNALLLGDSALYLCASSSTRQGIFQETQYFGPGTRLLVL.